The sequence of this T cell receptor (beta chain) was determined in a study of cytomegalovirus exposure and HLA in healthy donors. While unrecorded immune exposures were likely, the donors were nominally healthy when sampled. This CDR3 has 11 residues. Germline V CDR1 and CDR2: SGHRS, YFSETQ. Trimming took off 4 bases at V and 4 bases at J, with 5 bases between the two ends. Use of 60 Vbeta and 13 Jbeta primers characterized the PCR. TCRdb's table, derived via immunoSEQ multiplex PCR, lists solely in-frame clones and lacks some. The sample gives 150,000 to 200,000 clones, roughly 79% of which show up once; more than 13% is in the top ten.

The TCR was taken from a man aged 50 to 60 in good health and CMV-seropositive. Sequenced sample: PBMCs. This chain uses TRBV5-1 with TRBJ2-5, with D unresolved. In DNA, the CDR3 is TGCGCCAGCAGCGCGCGAGAGACCCAGTACTTC. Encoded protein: CASSARETQYF.